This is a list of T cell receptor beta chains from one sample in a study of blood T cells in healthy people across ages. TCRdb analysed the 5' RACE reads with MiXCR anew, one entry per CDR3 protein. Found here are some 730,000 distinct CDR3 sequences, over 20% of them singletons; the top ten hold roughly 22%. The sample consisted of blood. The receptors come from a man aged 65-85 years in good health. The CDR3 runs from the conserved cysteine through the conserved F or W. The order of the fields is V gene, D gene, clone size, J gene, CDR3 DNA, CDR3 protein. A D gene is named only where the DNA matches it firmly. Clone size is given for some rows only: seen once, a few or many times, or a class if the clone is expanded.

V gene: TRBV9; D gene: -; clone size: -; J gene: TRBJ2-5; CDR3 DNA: TGTGCCAGCAGCGTAGATCCAGGGGATGGAGAGACCCAGTACTTC; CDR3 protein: CASSVDPGDGETQYF
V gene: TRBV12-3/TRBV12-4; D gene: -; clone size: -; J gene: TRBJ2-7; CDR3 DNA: TGTGCCAGCAGTTTTTTGAACAGCGGACCCTACGAGCAGTACTTC; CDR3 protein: CASSFLNSGPYEQYF
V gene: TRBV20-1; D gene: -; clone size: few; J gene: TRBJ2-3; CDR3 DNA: TGCAGTGCTAGAGGAGGGGCGCGCACAGATACGCAGTATTTT; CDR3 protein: CSARGGARTDTQYF
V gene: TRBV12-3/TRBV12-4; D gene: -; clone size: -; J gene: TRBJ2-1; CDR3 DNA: TGTGCCAGCAGCCCGGGGTTCTCCTACAATGAGCAGTTCTTC; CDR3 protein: CASSPGFSYNEQFF
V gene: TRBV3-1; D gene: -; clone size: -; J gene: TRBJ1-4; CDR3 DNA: TGTGCCAGCAGCCAAGATGTTGCAGTTGGGGAAAAACTGTTTTTT; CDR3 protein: CASSQDVAVGEKLFF
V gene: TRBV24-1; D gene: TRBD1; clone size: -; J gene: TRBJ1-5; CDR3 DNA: TGTGCCACCAGGGGACAGAGCAATCAGCCCCGGCATTTT; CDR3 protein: CATRGQSNQPRHF
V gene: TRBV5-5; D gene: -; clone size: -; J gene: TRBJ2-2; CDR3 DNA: TGTGCCAGCAGCTTGGAGGTCGCCGGGGAGCTGTTTTTT; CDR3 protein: CASSLEVAGELFF
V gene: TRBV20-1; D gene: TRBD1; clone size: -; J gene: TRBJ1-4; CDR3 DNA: TGCAGTGCTCCAGGGGGCCATGAAAAACTGTTTTTT; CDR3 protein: CSAPGGHEKLFF
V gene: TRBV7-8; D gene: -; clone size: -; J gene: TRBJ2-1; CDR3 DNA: TGTGCCAGCAGCCGACAGGCCCCCAATGAGCAGTTCTTC; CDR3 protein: CASSRQAPNEQFF
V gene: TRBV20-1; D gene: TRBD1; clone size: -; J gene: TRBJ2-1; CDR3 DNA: TGCAGTGCTAGAGTACAGGGGGAAGGCTCCTACAATGAGCAGTTCTTC; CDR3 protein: CSARVQGEGSYNEQFF
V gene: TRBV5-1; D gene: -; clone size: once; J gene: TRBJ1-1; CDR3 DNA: TGCGCCAGCGTCCGGGGTGGGGAGAACACTGAAGCTTTCTTT; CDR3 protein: CASVRGGENTEAFF
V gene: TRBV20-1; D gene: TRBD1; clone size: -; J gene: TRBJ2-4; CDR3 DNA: TGCAGTGCTATGATTTCAGGGGGCAAAAACATTCAGTACTTC; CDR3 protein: CSAMISGGKNIQYF
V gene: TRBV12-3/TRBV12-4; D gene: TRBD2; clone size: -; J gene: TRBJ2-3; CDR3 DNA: TGTGCCAGCAGCTTACGGGGACTAGGAGCAGATACGCAGTATTTT; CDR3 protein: CASSLRGLGADTQYF
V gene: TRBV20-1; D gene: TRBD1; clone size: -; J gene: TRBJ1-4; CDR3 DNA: TGCAGTGCCAAACAGGGGGCTCTTAATGAAAAACTGTTTTTT; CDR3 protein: CSAKQGALNEKLFF
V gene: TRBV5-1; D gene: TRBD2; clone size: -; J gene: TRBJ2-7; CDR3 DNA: TGCACCAGCAGCTTCCGGGGGGTCGACGAGCAGTACTTC; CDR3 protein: CTSSFRGVDEQYF
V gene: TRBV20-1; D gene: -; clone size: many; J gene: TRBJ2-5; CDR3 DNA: TGCAGTGCTCCTCCTCGGTCTGGAACAAAAGAGACCCAGTACTTC; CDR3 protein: CSAPPRSGTKETQYF
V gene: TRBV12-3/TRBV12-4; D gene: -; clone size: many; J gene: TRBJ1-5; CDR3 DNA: TGTGCCAGCAGTTTATTGGTTGGACAGCCCCAGCATTTT; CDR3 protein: CASSLLVGQPQHF
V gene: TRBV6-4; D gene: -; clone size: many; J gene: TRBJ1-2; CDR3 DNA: TGTGCCAGCAGTGTGGCGGCTAGCTATGGCTACACCTTC; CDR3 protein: CASSVAASYGYTF
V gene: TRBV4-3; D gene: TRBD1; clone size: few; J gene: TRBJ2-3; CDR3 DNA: TGCGCCAGCAGCCAGCACCCGACAGGGAATAGCGCAGATACGCAGTATTTT; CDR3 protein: CASSQHPTGNSADTQYF
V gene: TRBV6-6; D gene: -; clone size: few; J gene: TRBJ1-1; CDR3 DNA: TGTGCCAGCACCGTACAGGGCGACGGGAACACTGAAGCTTTCTTT; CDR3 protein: CASTVQGDGNTEAFF
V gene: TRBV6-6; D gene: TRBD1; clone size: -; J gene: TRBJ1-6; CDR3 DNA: TGTGCCAGCAGTACGACAGGGGACAATTCACCCCTCCACTTT; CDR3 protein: CASSTTGDNSPLHF
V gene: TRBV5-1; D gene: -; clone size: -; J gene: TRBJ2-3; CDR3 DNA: TGCGCCAGCAGCGGGGGGACCACTAGCACAGATACGCAGTATTTT; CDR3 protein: CASSGGTTSTDTQYF
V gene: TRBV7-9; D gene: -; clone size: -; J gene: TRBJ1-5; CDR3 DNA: TGTGCCAGCAGCTCCGACAGAAGCAATCAGCCCCAGCATTTT; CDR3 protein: CASSSDRSNQPQHF
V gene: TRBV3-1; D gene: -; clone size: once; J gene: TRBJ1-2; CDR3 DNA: TGTGCCAGCAGCCAAGAGTCACGGAAAATCTATGGCTACACCTTC; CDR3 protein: CASSQESRKIYGYTF
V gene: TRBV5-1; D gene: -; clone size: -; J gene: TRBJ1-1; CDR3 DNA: TGCGCCAGCAGCCACCTGGACAGAGTGAACACTGAAGCTTTCTTT; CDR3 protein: CASSHLDRVNTEAFF
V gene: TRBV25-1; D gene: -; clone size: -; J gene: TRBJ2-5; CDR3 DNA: TGTGCCAGTCTCCGAAGGGTACTTGTTATAGAGACCCAGTACTTC; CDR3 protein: CASLRRVLVIETQYF
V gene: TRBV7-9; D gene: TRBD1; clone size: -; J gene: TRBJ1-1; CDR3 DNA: TGTGCCGGCAGCTGGACAGGGGGAGGCACTGAAGCTTTCTTT; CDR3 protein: CAGSWTGGGTEAFF
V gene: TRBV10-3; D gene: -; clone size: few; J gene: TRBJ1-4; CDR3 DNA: TGCGCCATCAGCAGCCGCGGGACTAATGAAAAACTGTTTTTT; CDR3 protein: CAISSRGTNEKLFF
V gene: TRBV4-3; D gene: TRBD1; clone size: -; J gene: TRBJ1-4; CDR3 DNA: TGCGCCAGCAGCCGCGCCGGGACAGGGGATGAAAAACTGTTTTTT; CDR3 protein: CASSRAGTGDEKLFF
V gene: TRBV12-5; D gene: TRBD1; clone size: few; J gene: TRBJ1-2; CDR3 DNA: TGTGCTAGTGGTTTGGAGCTTCTGGGACAGGGTGTCTATGGCTACACCTTC; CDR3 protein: CASGLELLGQGVYGYTF
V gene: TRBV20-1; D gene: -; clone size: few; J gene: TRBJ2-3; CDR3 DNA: TGCAGTGCTAAAAAACAAACAGATACGCAGTATTTT; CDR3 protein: CSAKKQTDTQYF
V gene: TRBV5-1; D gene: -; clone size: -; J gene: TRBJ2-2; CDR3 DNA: TGCGCCAGCAGCAAAGTGAGGAGACAGGGAGGATTGGCCGGGGAGCTGTTTTTT; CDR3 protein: CASSKVRRQGGLAGELFF
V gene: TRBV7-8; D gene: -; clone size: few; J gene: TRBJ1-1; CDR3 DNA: TGTGCCAGCAGCTCGTGGGGACGTGAAGCTTTCTTT; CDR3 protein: CASSSWGREAFF
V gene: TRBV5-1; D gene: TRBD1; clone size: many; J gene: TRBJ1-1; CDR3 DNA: TGCGCCAGCAGCCGGGACAGGGTAACTGAAGCTTTCTTT; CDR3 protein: CASSRDRVTEAFF
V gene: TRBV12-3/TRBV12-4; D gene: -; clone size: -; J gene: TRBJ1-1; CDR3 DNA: TGTGCCAGCAGTTTTGCCAGGGCCTCCACTGAAGCTTTCTTT; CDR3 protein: CASSFARASTEAFF
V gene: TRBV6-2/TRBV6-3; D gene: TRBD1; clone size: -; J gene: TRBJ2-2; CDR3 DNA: TGTGCCAGCAGTTACGAGACAGGGGGCGCAACCGGGGAGCTGTTTTTT; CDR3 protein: CASSYETGGATGELFF
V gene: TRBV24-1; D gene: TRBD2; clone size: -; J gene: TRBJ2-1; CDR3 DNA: TGTGCCACCAGTGATCCCTGGGGTAGCGGGAGTAATGAGCAGTTCTTC; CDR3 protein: CATSDPWGSGSNEQFF
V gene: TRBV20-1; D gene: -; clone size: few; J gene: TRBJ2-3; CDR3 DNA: TGCAGTGCTAGATACGGGCGGAGCACAGATACGCAGTATTTT; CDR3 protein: CSARYGRSTDTQYF
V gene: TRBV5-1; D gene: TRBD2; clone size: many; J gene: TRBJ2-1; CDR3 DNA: TGCGCCAGCAGCTTTAGTCTAGCGGTAGGCTATGAGCAGTTCTTC; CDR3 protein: CASSFSLAVGYEQFF
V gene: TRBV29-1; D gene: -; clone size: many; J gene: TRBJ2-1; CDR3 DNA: TGCAGCGTTGAAAATCCCAGCGAACTTTACAATGAGCAGTTCTTC; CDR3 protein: CSVENPSELYNEQFF
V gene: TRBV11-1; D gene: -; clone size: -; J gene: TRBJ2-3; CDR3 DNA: TGTGCCAGCAGCTTAGTTACCGCGGCAAGCACAGATACGCAGTATTTT; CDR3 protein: CASSLVTAASTDTQYF
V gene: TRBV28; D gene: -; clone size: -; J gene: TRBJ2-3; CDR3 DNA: TGTGCCAGCAGCCAAGGGCCCCCAGGAGACTATTTT; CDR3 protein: CASSQGPPGDYF